This record covers a single T cell receptor beta chain. The sample carries other DNA sequences with the same CDR3. The V gene lost 4 bases and the J gene lost 2 bases, with 6 bases spanning the gap. CDR1 is MDHEN, CDR2 SYDVKM, per germline. The CDR3 has 13 residues. The participants were between roughly 18 and 90 years old and came from under 25 US areas. Allocation to cohorts depended on clinical history reported by the participants. This sample is part of a study of blood T cell repertoires in COVID-19. The wider study: From T cells, B-cell-depleted T cells, or PBMCs came the material, which was cDNA or gDNA.

Original processing methods: Estimates of nucleated cell counts were drawn from the amplification of reference gene primers. The data were produced by immunoSEQ multiplex PCR, yet TCRdb's version contains in-frame clones alone and is incomplete. D and trimming were read from the DNA, whereas the V and J calls and clone size are those reported in that table. The sample holds under 450,000 clones, roughly 87% seen once. V and J are TRBV28 and TRBJ2-1; perhaps TRBD2 as D (5 bases). This sequence originates from a woman in her thirties who had recovered from COVID-19. Input material: PBMCs or T cells enriched from blood (not recorded which). The CDR3 nucleotides are TGTGCCAGCAGTTCCGGGGCCTACAATGAGCAGTTCTTC. Amino acids: CASSSGAYNEQFF.